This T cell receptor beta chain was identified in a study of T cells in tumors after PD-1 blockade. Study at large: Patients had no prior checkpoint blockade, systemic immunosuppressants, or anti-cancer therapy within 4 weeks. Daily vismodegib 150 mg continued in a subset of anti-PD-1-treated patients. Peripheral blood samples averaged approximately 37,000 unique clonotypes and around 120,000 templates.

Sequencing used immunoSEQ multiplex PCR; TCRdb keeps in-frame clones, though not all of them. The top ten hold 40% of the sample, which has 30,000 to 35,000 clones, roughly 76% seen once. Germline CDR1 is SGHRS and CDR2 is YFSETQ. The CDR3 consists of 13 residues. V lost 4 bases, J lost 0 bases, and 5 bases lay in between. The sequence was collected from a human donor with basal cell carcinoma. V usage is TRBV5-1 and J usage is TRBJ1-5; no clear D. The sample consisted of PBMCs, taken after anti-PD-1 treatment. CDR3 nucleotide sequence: TGCGCCAGCAGCCCTAATAGCAATCAGCCCCAGCATTTT. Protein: CASSPNSNQPQHF.